The 17 T cell receptor beta chains reported below all come from one sample, sequenced in a study of neurological immune-mediated disorders. TCRdb processed the 5' RACE reads anew with MiXCR; each CDR3 protein has one entry. Among 120,000 or so distinct CDR3 sequences, roughly 3.4% were seen once, and the ten largest hold 1.3%. Sequenced material: PBMCs. The receptors come from a woman under 40 with multiple sclerosis.

This clonotype was detected ten times or more. The chain carries TRBV20-1 and TRBJ2-1; D might be TRBD2 (5 bases). Germline values: CDR1 DFQATT, CDR2 SNEGSKA (reference sequence). The V gene lost 3 bases and the J gene lost 7 bases, with 10 bases spanning the gap. The CDR3 runs 12 residues. CDR3 DNA sequence: TGCAGTGCTAGGGGTGGCGGGAATGAGCAGTTCTTC. It translates to CSARGGGNEQFF.

In this sample, this clonotype turned up many times. V and J are TRBV20-1 and TRBJ2-2; possible D gene TRBD1, 5 bases. CDR3 length equals 18 residues. The germline V gene encodes CDR1 DFQATT and CDR2 SNEGSKA (reference sequence). Trimming shortened V by 1 base and J by 4 bases, and 22 bases separated the two germline ends. The CDR3: CSARGVEYGQGRTGELFF. The CDR3 DNA sequence: TGCAGTGCTAGAGGGGTCGAGTATGGGCAGGGCCGCACCGGGGAGCTGTTTTTT.

This clonotype was observed at least ten times. This chain connects TRBV5-1 to TRBJ1-5; perhaps TRBD1 as D (5 bases). There are 13 residues in the CDR3. Per germline, CDR1 SGHRS and CDR2 YFSETQ. V was cut by 0 bases and J by 7 bases, with 8 bases left in between. CDR3 amino acids: CASSLGGGQPQHF. CDR3 coding DNA: TGCGCCAGCAGCTTGGGGGGGGGGCAGCCCCAGCATTTT.

This clonotype has at least ten counts. This chain joins TRBV3-1 and TRBJ1-1; D remains ambiguous. Germline CDR1 reads LGHDT; CDR2 reads YNNKEL (reference sequence). V lost 2 bases to trimming and J lost 3 bases, with 10 bases between them. The CDR3 extends over 14 amino acids. The CDR3 loop reads CASSQLGDYTEAFF. For the CDR3, the DNA is TGTGCCAGCAGCCAACTCGGAGATTACACTGAAGCTTTCTTT.

This clonotype was detected many times. The chain joins TRBV12-3 or TRBV12-4 to TRBJ2-7; D tentatively fits TRBD1 or TRBD2 (6 bases each). The CDR3 length is 15 residues. V dropped 4 bases and J dropped 3 bases, with 16 bases sitting between them. CDR3 amino acids: CASSYYGGLDYEQYF. The CDR3 region has the DNA TGTGCCAGCAGTTATTACGGGGGCTTAGACTACGAGCAGTACTTC.

This clonotype was found many times. The rearrangement uses TRBV10-3 and TRBJ2-7; D ambiguous. The CDR3 has 11 residues. Germline V lookup: CDR1 ENHRY, CDR2 SYGVKD. Between the trimmed V and J ends, which lost 11 bases and 6 bases, there was a span of 14 bases. CDR3 sequence reads: CASNNQGEQYF. The CDR3 coding sequence is TGTGCCTCAAACAACCAAGGCGAGCAGTACTTC.

Many counts were recorded for this clonotype. This chain uses TRBV6-2 or TRBV6-3 with TRBJ1-1; the D gene is possibly TRBD1 (5 bases). Germline V gene sequence: CDR1 MNHEY, CDR2 SVGEGT. Trimming took off 4 bases at V and 3 bases at J, with 9 bases between the two ends. This CDR3 is 13 amino acids long. The CDR3 region is CASSLGEHTEAFF. The DNA for the CDR3 is TGTGCCAGCAGTTTGGGGGAGCACACTGAAGCTTTCTTT.

In this sample, this clonotype turned up many times. The rearrangement links TRBV6-2 or TRBV6-3 to TRBJ2-2; possible D gene TRBD2, 5 bases. Germline V gives CDR1 MNHEY, CDR2 SVGEGT. CDR3 length: 15 residues. V gave up 2 bases and J gave up 3 bases, with 10 bases separating them. The CDR3 DNA reads as TGTGCCAGCAGTTACGCCCCACTAGACACCGGGGAGCTGTTTTTT. The encoded protein is CASSYAPLDTGELFF.

This clonotype was seen at least ten times. This rearrangement joins TRBV6-6 to TRBJ1-5; D remains unclear. Germline assignment: CDR1 MNHNY and CDR2 SVGAGI (reference sequence). Trimming took 2 bases from V and 15 from J, leaving 5 bases between them. The CDR3 consists of 9 residues. CDR3 amino acids: CASSYPWHF. The CDR3 DNA reads as TGTGCCAGCAGTTACCCTTGGCATTTT.

This clonotype has a count of ten or more. This chain connects TRBV20-1 to TRBJ2-1; the match to TRBD2 covers 11 bases. The ends lost 1 base at V and 0 bases at J; junction bases unmatched: 8. The CDR3 consists of 18 residues. Germline-derived CDR1 and CDR2 are DFQATT and SNEGSKA (reference sequence). This CDR3 reads CSARVIAGGVSSYNEQFF. In DNA, the CDR3 is TGCAGTGCTAGAGTAATAGCGGGAGGGGTGAGCTCCTACAATGAGCAGTTCTTC.

The sample holds many counts of this clonotype. The chain joins TRBV7-9 to TRBJ2-5; D not certain. V gave up 5 bases and J gave up 1 base, with 8 bases separating them. CDR3 length: 13 amino acids. CDR1 SEHNR and CDR2 FQNEAQ come from the germline V gene (reference sequence). CDR3 amino acids: CASSPRLQETQYF. Written as DNA, the CDR3 is TGTGCCAGCAGCCCGCGACTCCAAGAGACCCAGTACTTC.

This clonotype was detected a few times. The rearrangement joins TRBV9 to TRBJ1-3, with D possibly being TRBD1 (6 bases). The V gene's germline CDR1 is SGDLS and CDR2 YYNGEE. Trimming pared 1 base from V and 2 bases from J, leaving 10 bases between. This CDR3 region has 15 residues. For the CDR3, the DNA is TGTGCCAGCAGCGTACCAGGGGAACCTGGAAACACCATATATTTT. Protein sequence: CASSVPGEPGNTIYF. The whole variable domain, filled in from reference TRBV9 and TRBJ1-3, reads DSGVTQTPKHLITATGQRVTLRCSPRSGDLSVYWYQQSLDQGLQFLIQYYNGEERAKGNILERFSAQQFPDLHSELNLSSLELGDSALYFCASSVPGEPGNTIYFGEGSWLTVV.

Note on this clonotype: An end of the junction differs from the germline gene, which may be a read error. This sequence joins TRBV12-3 or TRBV12-4 and TRBJ1-6; D not certain. The CDR3 is made up of 16 amino acids. CDR3 sequence: CASSLKGSSYNSTLNF. CDR3 coding DNA: TGTGCCAGCAGTTTGAAGGGAAGCTCCTATAATTCAACCCTCAACTTT.

V and J are TRBV7-9 and TRBJ2-2; D is possibly TRBD2 (5 bases). CDR3 length: 15 amino acids. V gave up 4 bases and J gave up 2 bases, with 11 bases separating them. CDR1 is SEHNR and CDR2 is FQNEAQ in the germline V gene (reference sequence). CDR3 amino acids: CASSWRTQNTGELFF. CDR3 DNA: TGTGCCAGCAGCTGGCGGACTCAAAACACCGGGGAGCTGTTTTTT.

This clonotype was seen repeatedly, ten times or more. The chain couples TRBV9 to TRBJ2-7; tentative D call: TRBD2 (5 bases). The CDR3 runs to 14 residues. V was shortened by 0 bases and J by 6 bases, with 13 bases between the two germline ends. The germline CDR1 and CDR2 sequences are SGDLS and YYNGEE. The CDR3 nucleotides are TGTGCCAGCAGCGTAGGGTCGGGATTGGGCGAGCAGTACTTC. Translating it yields CASSVGSGLGEQYF.

This clonotype appeared many times. The chain employs TRBV5-1 and TRBJ2-3, with a tentative D call TRBD2 (5 bases). The length of the CDR3 is 14 residues. Looked up from germline, CDR1 is SGHRS and CDR2 is YFSETQ. Between the trimmed V and J ends, which lost 2 bases and 6 bases, there was a span of 13 bases. The CDR3 DNA sequence: TGCGCCAGCAGCTTATTCAGCGGATGGGATACGCAGTATTTT. This translates into CASSLFSGWDTQYF.

This clonotype was seen ten or more times. This chain joins TRBV7-9 and TRBJ2-7; the D gene is possibly TRBD1 (5 bases). With 0 bases removed from V and 3 bases from J, the gap between germline ends came to 12 bases. The germline gives CDR1 SEHNR, CDR2 FQNEAQ (reference sequence). CDR3 length equals 15 residues. CDR3 protein: CASSLAGLTGYEQYF. The CDR3 bases are TGTGCCAGCAGCTTAGCGGGGCTCACCGGCTACGAGCAGTACTTC.